A single T cell receptor beta chain is shown here with its context. The data are from a study of beta chain features in type 1 diabetes. Germline CDR1 reads SGDLS; CDR2 reads YYNGEE. V shed 0 bases and J shed 6 bases, with 12 bases lying between them. The CDR3 runs to 14 residues. Central memory, naive, regulatory and stem cell-like memory CD4+ cells were sorted by CD45RO/CCR7/CD25/CD127/CD95/CD27. Over 95% purity was reached by all sorted populations. Investigators reverse transcribed all isolated RNA, so they sequenced expressed TCRB transcripts. Clones were sequenced by immunoSEQ multiplex PCR, and TCRdb holds only the in-frame ones, with some missing. The sample contains more than 350,000 clones, about an eighth of which appear only once.

Sequenced sample: naive CD4+ T cells from blood. J is TRBJ1-1 and V is TRBV9; no clear D gene. The origin of this receptor is a woman aged 18-30 years in good health. CDR3 in DNA: TGTGCCAGCAGCGTAGACAAGGGCTTGCCTGAAGCTTTCTTT. This sequence encodes CASSVDKGLPEAFF.